Reported below is one TCR beta chain. The target antigen is unknown. This sample is drawn from a study of shared clonotypes between healthy human individuals. Study-wide background: Three plates were used per donor for CD4 naive, three for CD4 memory, two for CD8 naive and one for CD8 memory.

Germline V gene data show CDR1 as MDHEN and CDR2 as SYDVKM. This CDR3 is built from 15 residues. Trimming pared 3 bases from V and 3 bases from J, leaving 14 bases between. Study-wide results and caveats: Richness estimates generally favored naive over memory subsets. Genetic and exposure-history diversity was limited by the few donors.

Original methodology: ImmunoSEQ only sent back junction sequences with no quality scores, so filtering was done differently. The table came from immunoSEQ multiplex PCR; TCRdb's copy has only in-frame clones and leaves some out. V, J and clone size reflect that table, while D and trimming were determined from the DNA. The repertoire holds roughly 2.2 million clones, with approximately 95% as singletons. The rearrangement joins TRBV28 to TRBJ1-2; no clear D. The specimen was naive CD4+ T cells from PBMCs. As to subset: CD45RA+ positively selected. The sequence came from a man between 18 and 35 years old in good health. Some clones in this sample may be carry-over from other donors' samples. The CDR3 nucleotides are TGTGCCAGCAGTTTGTTCCAGGCCCCGTACTATGGCTACACCTTC. This encodes CASSLFQAPYYGYTF.